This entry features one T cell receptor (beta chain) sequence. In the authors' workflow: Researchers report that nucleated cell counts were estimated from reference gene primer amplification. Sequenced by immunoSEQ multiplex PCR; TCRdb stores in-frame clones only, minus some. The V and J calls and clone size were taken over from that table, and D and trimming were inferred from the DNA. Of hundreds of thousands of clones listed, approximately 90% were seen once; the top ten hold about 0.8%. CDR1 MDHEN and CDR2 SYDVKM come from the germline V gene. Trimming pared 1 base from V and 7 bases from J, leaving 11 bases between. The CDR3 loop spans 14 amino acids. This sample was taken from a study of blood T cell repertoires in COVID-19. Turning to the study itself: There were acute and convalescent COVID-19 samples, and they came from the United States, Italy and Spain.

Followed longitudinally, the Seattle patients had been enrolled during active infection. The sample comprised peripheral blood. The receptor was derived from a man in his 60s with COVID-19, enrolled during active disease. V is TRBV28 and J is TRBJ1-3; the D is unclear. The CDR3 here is CASSLSDGRNTIYF. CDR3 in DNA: TGTGCCAGCAGTTTATCAGATGGGAGGAACACCATATATTTT.